These T cell receptor beta chains were read from a single sample in a study of T cell changes during pregnancy in multiple sclerosis. Sequencing was performed with immunoSEQ multiplex PCR; in TCRdb, only in-frame clones are kept and a portion is missing. The sample records about 50,000 clones, 85% to 95% being singletons. The material was CD4+ T cells from peripheral blood mononuclear cells, obtained in the third trimester of pregnancy. Receptors originate from a female donor with multiple sclerosis, enrolled in a pregnancy study. Each CDR3 is given with its conserved first and last residue. The D gene is left open where the match is weak. Clone size is given for some rows only: seen once, a few or many times, or a class if the clone is expanded.

TGTGCCAGCATTAAGGGGCTTCGGGGCTACACCTTC | CASIKGLRGYTF | TRBJ1-2 | TRBV2 | NA | NA
TGTGCCAGCAGCTTGGCAGGGCTTGAAGCTTTCTTT | CASSLAGLEAFF | TRBJ1-1 | TRBV5-6 | NA | NA
TGTGCCAGCAGTTCGAACAGGGGGACGTACGAGCAGTACTTC | CASSSNRGTYEQYF | TRBJ2-7 | TRBV6-5 | NA | TRBD1
TGTGCCAGTAGTAAGTGGCAGAATTTGAACACTGAAGCTTTCTTT | CASSKWQNLNTEAFF | TRBJ1-1 | TRBV19 | NA | NA
TGTGCCAGCAGCTTGACAGGGTACGAGCAGTACTTC | CASSLTGYEQYF | TRBJ2-7 | TRBV7-2 | NA | TRBD1
TGTGCCAGCTCACCTGGGCAGGGGGCCTACGAGCAGTACTTC | CASSPGQGAYEQYF | TRBJ2-7 | TRBV18 | NA | TRBD1
TGTGCCAGCAGTCAGGGACAGGGGGGTTCCTACGAGCAGTACTTC | CASSQGQGGSYEQYF | TRBJ2-7 | TRBV27 | NA | TRBD1
TGTGCCAGTAGTACAACAGGGGGCACTCAGCCCCAGCATTTT | CASSTTGGTQPQHF | TRBJ1-5 | TRBV19 | NA | TRBD1
TGTGCCTGGAGTCAAATGAACACTGAAGCTTTCTTT | CAWSQMNTEAFF | TRBJ1-1 | TRBV30 | NA | NA
TGTGCCAGCAGCCCTCTAGCGGGGGTGTACAATGAGCAGTTCTTC | CASSPLAGVYNEQFF | TRBJ2-1 | TRBV7-3 | NA | TRBD2
TGTGCCAGCAGCGTACGGGAGGGGCAGCCCCAGCATTTT | CASSVREGQPQHF | TRBJ1-5 | TRBV9 | NA | NA
TGTGCCTGGAGTGTACTTGGGGACCGTGGAGGGGAAAAACTGTTTTTT | CAWSVLGDRGGEKLFF | TRBJ1-4 | TRBV30 | once | NA
TGTGCCAGCAGTCGGGGACAAGCGGCAACTAATGAAAAACTGTTTTTT | CASSRGQAATNEKLFF | TRBJ1-4 | TRBV7-7 | NA | NA
TGTGCCAGCAGCGGTGAGTCTAGTCCCACAGATACGCAGTATTTT | CASSGESSPTDTQYF | TRBJ2-3 | TRBV9 | NA | NA
TGTGCCAGCAGCTTCGGGGGGAACACTGAAGCTTTCTTT | CASSFGGNTEAFF | TRBJ1-1 | TRBV5-8 | NA | NA
TGTGCCTGGAGTCGAGGGGGACAGATTAATGAAAAACTGTTTTTT | CAWSRGGQINEKLFF | TRBJ1-4 | TRBV30 | once | TRBD1
TGTGCCAGTAGTACCTCAGGGGTAGCTAACTATGGCTACACCTTC | CASSTSGVANYGYTF | TRBJ1-2 | TRBV19 | NA | NA
TGTGCCAGCCGCCGGGACATTGGTCAGCCCCAGCATTTT | CASRRDIGQPQHF | TRBJ1-5 | TRBV6-5 | NA | NA
TGTGCCAGCAGTCAGGGCGGGGGGCCGTCGAATGAGCAGTTCTTC | CASSQGGGPSNEQFF | TRBJ2-1 | TRBV27 | NA | TRBD2
TGCGCCAGCAGCCAAACAGGGGGACAAGAAGCTTTCTTT | CASSQTGGQEAFF | TRBJ1-1 | TRBV5-1 | few | TRBD1
TGTGCCAGCAGTATAGATCCGGGACAGGTTGTCAATGAGCAGTTCTTC | CASSIDPGQVVNEQFF | TRBJ2-1 | TRBV5-6 | NA | TRBD1
TGCGCCAGCAGCCAATTCTTCAGGGGCGGGTACGAGCAGTACTTC | CASSQFFRGGYEQYF | TRBJ2-7 | TRBV4-3 | once | NA
TGTGCCAGCAGCTTAGCATCTTCAGATGGGGCCGCTAACTATGGCTACACCTTC | CASSLASSDGAANYGYTF | TRBJ1-2 | TRBV7-2 | NA | NA
TGTGCCAGTAGTAATCCAGGGCATTCCTACGAGCAGTACTTC | CASSNPGHSYEQYF | TRBJ2-7 | TRBV19 | once | NA
TGTGCCAGCCGCCCGTCAGCAGATACGCAGTATTTT | CASRPSADTQYF | TRBJ2-3 | TRBV7-2 | NA | NA
TGTGCCAGCAGTTTATGGGCGGGGAGCCCCTCAGAAGCTTTCTTT | CASSLWAGSPSEAFF | TRBJ1-1 | TRBV27 | NA | NA
TGTGCCAGCAGTCAGCCTCGAGGATCCGGGGAGCTGTTTTTT | CASSQPRGSGELFF | TRBJ2-2 | TRBV5-4 | NA | NA
TGCGCCAGCAGCTTGGGGGATCTAGCGGGGCAAGAGACCCAGTACTTC | CASSLGDLAGQETQYF | TRBJ2-5 | TRBV5-1 | NA | TRBD2
TGTGCCAGCAGCTCGGGACTCCCCTACGAGCAGTACTTC | CASSSGLPYEQYF | TRBJ2-7 | TRBV5-4 | once | NA
TGTGCCAGCAGCTTGGGGCCGACAGGGTCTAATGAAAAACTGTTTTTT | CASSLGPTGSNEKLFF | TRBJ1-4 | TRBV5-4 | NA | TRBD1
TGTGCCAGCAGTTCCGACAGAAGGTCCTCCTACGAGCAGTACTTC | CASSSDRRSSYEQYF | TRBJ2-7 | TRBV11-1 | NA | NA
TGTGCCAGCAGCTACTTACAGGGGGCCTACGAGCAGTACTTC | CASSYLQGAYEQYF | TRBJ2-7 | TRBV5-4 | NA | TRBD1
TGCGCCAGCAGCCAAGATGTCTCAGGGGGCCATCAGCCCCAGCATTTT | CASSQDVSGGHQPQHF | TRBJ1-5 | TRBV4-1 | NA | TRBD1
TGTGCCAGCTCACCCCAGGGGGGAGCCACAGATACGCAGTATTTT | CASSPQGGATDTQYF | TRBJ2-3 | TRBV18 | NA | NA
TGCGCCAGCAGCCCCCGACTAGCGGGGGGCTTAGCTAGCTCCTACAATGAGCAGTTCTTC | CASSPRLAGGLASSYNEQFF | TRBJ2-1 | TRBV4-3 | NA | TRBD2
TGTGCCAGCAGCGCGGGACAGGCTCGTGAAGCTTTCTTT | CASSAGQAREAFF | TRBJ1-1 | TRBV7-9 | NA | TRBD1
TGTGCCAGCAGCTACGGAGGGGCACGACAGCCCCAGCATTTT | CASSYGGARQPQHF | TRBJ1-5 | TRBV27 | NA | NA
TGTGCCAACCCGACGGCGTTGGTGGGAGATGGCTACACCTTC | CANPTALVGDGYTF | TRBJ1-2 | TRBV6-4 | NA | NA
TGTGCCAGCAGCTTAGCGGGCGGGGAGGGGGAGACCCAGTACTTC | CASSLAGGEGETQYF | TRBJ2-5 | TRBV7-6 | once | TRBD2
TGTGCCAGCAGTTACCCCTTCGAGGGCTACGAGCAGTACTTC | CASSYPFEGYEQYF | TRBJ2-7 | TRBV6-7 | NA | NA
TGTGCCAGCAGCTACATGGCCAAAAACATTCAGTACTTC | CASSYMAKNIQYF | TRBJ2-4 | TRBV5-4 | NA | NA
TGTGCCTGGGGGAGCGGAACCTACGAGCAGTACTTC | CAWGSGTYEQYF | TRBJ2-7 | TRBV30 | few | NA
TGTGCCAGCAGCCTTGGGGGGACAGGGGGAGAGACCCAGTACTTC | CASSLGGTGGETQYF | TRBJ2-5 | TRBV5-6 | few | TRBD1
TGTGCCAGCTCACCAGCGGCGGGGGCTACCACTGAAGCTTTCTTT | CASSPAAGATTEAFF | TRBJ1-1 | TRBV18 | NA | NA
TGTGCCAGCATGGGTAGCGGGGGACTAGTGGGGCAGTTCTTC | CASMGSGGLVGQFF | TRBJ2-1 | TRBV6-5 | NA | TRBD2
TGTGCCAGCAGCTCTCCATTAGGGGGAAACTATGGCTACACCTTC | CASSSPLGGNYGYTF | TRBJ1-2 | TRBV5-4 | NA | NA
TGTGCCACGCGGGGGGGGTCTCACCGTGATACGCAGTATTTT | CATRGGSHRDTQYF | TRBJ2-3 | TRBV19 | NA | TRBD2
TGTGCCAGCAGGCTCCAGGGGCCAAGCACAGATACGCAGTATTTT | CASRLQGPSTDTQYF | TRBJ2-3 | TRBV2 | NA | NA
TGTGCCAGCACCAAAGGCGGGTCCCTAAATGAGCAGTTCTTC | CASTKGGSLNEQFF | TRBJ2-1 | TRBV7-2 | NA | NA
TGTGCCAGTAGTATTCTCCGGACAGGAGAAGATACGCAGTATTTT | CASSILRTGEDTQYF | TRBJ2-3 | TRBV19 | NA | TRBD1
TGTGCCAGCAGAGAGACCGGGACAGGGATTCAAGGGACCCAGTACTTC | CASRETGTGIQGTQYF | TRBJ2-5 | TRBV2 | NA | TRBD1
TGTGCCAGTAGTATAGGGCGGGACTTCTACGGGTCACCCCTCCACTTT | CASSIGRDFYGSPLHF | TRBJ1-6 | TRBV19 | NA | NA